The 18 T cell receptor beta chains below come from one sample, sequenced in a study of blood T cell repertoires in COVID-19 (dated by TCRdb to 2018 to 2021). The protocol used for the library was the immunoSEQ multiplex PCR assay. Here the immuneACCESS table is served through TCRdb, limited to in-frame sequences with V and J called. Missing clones are a known gap in these copies; in checked studies unresolved V genes cover under half, and the rest lacks a known reason. The sample table shows 45,000 to 50,000 clones, and approximately 80% are seen once. About 20% of the sample belongs to the ten largest clones. The sample taken for sequencing was peripheral blood. The origin of the receptors is a human donor with active or convalescent COVID-19. The donor label of this sample is uncertain.

The CDR3 region has the DNA TGTGCCAGCAGCTCAGGACAGGGGTTCAACACCATATATTTT. Translated, it gives CASSSGQGFNTIYF. The rearrangement uses TRBV5-6 and TRBJ1-3; 9 bases align to TRBD1. CDR3 length: 14 amino acids. With V trimmed by 3 bases and J by 7 bases, 5 bases remained unmatched. The germline V gene has CDR1 SGHDT and CDR2 YYEEEE. Full variable domain (outside the CDR3, taken from reference TRBV5-6 and TRBJ1-3): DAGVTQSPTHLIKTRGQQVTLRCSPKSGHDTVSWYQQALGQGPQFIFQYYEEEERQRGNFPDRFSGHQFPNYSSELNVNALLLGDSALYLCASSSGQGFNTIYFGEGSWLTVV.

In the case of this clone: Other DNA sequences in the same sample also yield this CDR3. CDR3 nucleotides: TGTGCCAGCAGCTTCCGGGACAATCAGCCCCAGCATTTT. Translating it yields CASSFRDNQPQHF. The genes are TRBV7-2 and TRBJ1-5, with D unresolved. Trimming cost V 3 bases and J 3 bases, with 6 bases left between them. The CDR3 runs to 13 residues. CDR1 is SGHTA and CDR2 is FQGNSA in the germline V gene.

The genes are TRBV5-1 and TRBJ2-5; perhaps TRBD2 as D (5 bases). V dropped 2 bases and J dropped 0 bases, with 8 bases sitting between them. The CDR3 runs to 14 residues. CDR1 SGHRS and CDR2 YFSETQ come from the germline V gene. The CDR3 protein is CASSFGGYQETQYF. CDR3 nucleotide sequence: TGCGCCAGCAGCTTCGGCGGGTACCAAGAGACCCAGTACTTC.

The chain links TRBV9 to TRBJ2-1; TRBD1 aligns across 9 bases. J gave up 9 bases and V 0 bases, and 7 bases lay outside the gene matches. Germline V lookup: CDR1 SGDLS, CDR2 YYNGEE. The CDR3 runs 15 residues. CDR3 region: CASSVAPRTGAEQFF. The CDR3, as DNA: TGTGCCAGCAGCGTAGCCCCTAGGACAGGGGCTGAGCAGTTCTTC.

This CDR3 is CATSRGGQTALNYGYTF. Written as DNA, the CDR3 is TGTGCCACCAGCAGAGGCGGTCAGACGGCCCTCAACTATGGCTACACCTTC. V usage is TRBV15 and J usage is TRBJ1-2; D is unresolved. CDR3 length: 17 residues. Trimming pared 1 base from V and 2 bases from J, leaving 17 bases between. Germline V gene sequence: CDR1 LNHNV, CDR2 YYDKDF (reference sequence).

This clone was observed many times. The chain uses TRBV12-3 or TRBV12-4 and TRBJ1-1; no clear D gene. The germline V and J ends were trimmed by 3 bases and 5 bases, with 10 bases remaining between them. The CDR3 spans 13 residues. The CDR3 sequence is CASSFSGVTEAFF. CDR3 bases: TGTGCCAGCAGTTTCTCGGGAGTAACTGAAGCTTTCTTT.

The rearrangement links TRBV9 to TRBJ2-1; the match to TRBD2 covers 8 bases. V shed 4 bases, J shed 0 bases, and the junction held 6 bases outside the gene matches. The CDR3 is 16 amino acids. Germline CDR1 SGDLS, CDR2 YYNGEE. CDR3 sequence (DNA): TGTGCCAGCAGCCCTCTAAGCGGGAGCTCCTACAATGAGCAGTTCTTC. Its translation: CASSPLSGSSYNEQFF.

The chain has TRBV10-2 and TRBJ1-5; TRBD1 matches 7 bases. J was trimmed by 3 bases and V by 3 bases; bases with no gene match: 8. The CDR3 covers 16 residues. Germline V gives CDR1 WSHSY, CDR2 SAAADI. The CDR3 sequence: CASSEKTGIDNQPQHF. The CDR3 region has the DNA TGCGCCAGCAGTGAAAAGACAGGGATTGACAATCAGCCCCAGCATTTT.

J is TRBJ2-1 and V is TRBV9; D may be TRBD2 (5 bases). This CDR3 contains 14 residues. Trimming removed 0 bases from V and 10 bases from J, with 14 bases in between. From germline, CDR1 is SGDLS and CDR2 YYNGEE. CDR3 nucleotides: TGTGCCAGCAGCGTAGAACTAGGCCCGGTAGAGCAGTTCTTC. Protein sequence: CASSVELGPVEQFF.

The CDR3 is CASSDYSYEQYF. The CDR3 DNA sequence: TGTGCCAGCTCCGACTATTCCTACGAGCAGTACTTC. This rearrangement joins TRBV11-1 to TRBJ2-7, with D possibly TRBD2 on 5 matching bases. This CDR3 contains 12 residues. V was pared by 8 bases and J by 1 base, with 9 bases between. Germline CDR1 reads SGHAT; CDR2 reads FQDESV (reference sequence).

The chain has TRBV15 and TRBJ2-5; D is possibly TRBD1 (6 bases). Looked up from germline, CDR1 is LNHNV and CDR2 is YYDKDF (reference sequence). The CDR3 is 16 amino acids. V lost 0 bases and J lost 5, with 16 bases in between. Here the CDR3 reads CATSRDRAGGGETQYF. CDR3 sequence (DNA): TGTGCCACCAGCAGAGATCGGGCTGGGGGCGGTGAGACCCAGTACTTC.

The chain uses TRBV7-2 and TRBJ1-2; 7 nucleotides agree with TRBD1. The V gene's germline CDR1 is SGHTA and CDR2 FQGNSA. J was trimmed by 5 bases and V by 1 base; bases with no gene match: 10. CDR3 length equals 16 residues. The CDR3 DNA follows: TGTGCCAGCAGCTTAGAGACAGGGATCCTCCCTTATGGCTACACCTTC. This encodes CASSLETGILPYGYTF.

J is TRBJ2-1 and V is TRBV30, with D perhaps TRBD2 (5 bases). Looked up from germline, CDR1 is GTSNPN and CDR2 is SVGIG (reference sequence). The CDR3 contains 13 residues. V was trimmed by 5 bases and J by 4 bases, leaving 12 bases between them. CDR3 nucleotide sequence: TGTGCCTGGGGACTGGCGGAATACAATGAGCAGTTCTTC. This codes for CAWGLAEYNEQFF.

The chain links TRBV24-1 to TRBJ1-1, with no clear D. This CDR3 spans 13 amino acids. The germline V gene encodes CDR1 KGHDR and CDR2 SFDVKD. The V end was cut by 5 bases, the J end by 3 bases, with 9 bases between. CDR3 residues: CATSAQRDTEAFF. The DNA of the CDR3 is TGTGCCACCAGTGCCCAGAGGGACACTGAAGCTTTCTTT.

The chain has TRBV4-2 and TRBJ1-2; D gene ambiguous. The CDR3 runs to 16 residues. Germline CDR1 LGHNA, CDR2 YNFKEQ. Trimming left V 0 bases short and J 2 bases short, with 13 bases between. The CDR3 loop reads CASSQEERGANYGYTF. The CDR3, as DNA: TGTGCCAGCAGCCAAGAGGAACGGGGAGCGAACTATGGCTACACCTTC.

J is TRBJ2-7 and V is TRBV19; TRBD1 aligns across 7 bases. In germline, CDR1 is LNHDA, CDR2 SQIVND (reference sequence). V gave up 6 bases and J gave up 6 bases; unmatched junction bases: 11. This CDR3 contains 14 residues. The CDR3: CASSPDRIGTEQYF. The CDR3 DNA reads TGTGCCAGTAGCCCGGACAGGATTGGTACCGAGCAGTACTTC.

V gene TRBV5-1 combines with J gene TRBJ2-7; a possible D gene is TRBD1 (6 bases). The V gene lost 4 bases and the J gene lost 5 bases, with 10 bases spanning the gap. The CDR3 extends over 12 amino acids. The germline gives CDR1 SGHRS, CDR2 YFSETQ. CDR3 amino acids: CASSDGTHEQYF. The DNA of the CDR3 is TGCGCCAGCAGCGACGGGACACACGAGCAGTACTTC.

The chain is built from TRBV21-1 and TRBJ2-1; the DNA was not used to check the table's D call, TRBD2. TRBV21-1 is a recognized pseudogene. This CDR3 comprises 15 residues. In DNA, the CDR3 is TGTGCCAGCAGCATAGCGGGAGGGCGGGAGAATGAGCAGTTCTTC. Protein: CASSIAGGRENEQFF.